These 30 T cell receptor beta chains share one sample of origin, sequenced in a study of a mutant IDH1 vaccine in newly diagnosed glioma. Noted time point: week 5, during vaccination. Topical imiquimod was applied with each vaccine dose, which held 300 ug of mutant IDH1 20-mer peptide. Sequencing used immunoSEQ multiplex PCR; TCRdb keeps in-frame clones, though not all of them. The sample has 50,000 to 65,000 clones; around 80% are singletons. Their target antigens are unknown. This specimen was PBMCs, taken from a glioma patient whose treatment included an IDH1 peptide vaccine. The receptors come from a man aged 25-40 years with glioma.

The rearrangement joins TRBV4-1 to TRBJ2-4, with no clear D. The germline V gene has CDR1 MGHRA and CDR2 YSYEKL. The CDR3 consists of 17 residues. Trimming took 0 bases from V and 1 from J, leaving 13 bases between them. The CDR3 DNA reads as TGCGCCAGCAGCCAAGATCCTCCGTCCAGGGCCAAAAACATTCAGTACTTC. Translated: CASSQDPPSRAKNIQYF.

The chain links TRBV4-2 to TRBJ1-1; 8 bases match TRBD1. Looked up from germline, CDR1 is LGHNA and CDR2 is YNFKEQ. J lost 10 bases, V lost 4 bases, and 8 bases had no gene match. This CDR3 spans 13 amino acids. This CDR3 is CASSPRQGSIAFF. In nucleotides, the CDR3 is TGTGCCAGCAGCCCTAGACAGGGGTCTATAGCTTTCTTT.

As DNA, the CDR3 is TGTGCCACCAGCAGAGATAGAGAGAGGGGTCATAACTATGGCTACACCTTC. This codes for CATSRDRERGHNYGYTF. The chain joins TRBV15 to TRBJ1-2; a weak D match, TRBD1 (5 bases). Germline V gene lookup returns CDR1 LNHNV and CDR2 YYDKDF (reference sequence). Trimming cost V 0 bases and J 1 base, with 15 bases left between them. CDR3 length: 17 amino acids. Supplemented by reference TRBV15 and TRBJ1-2, the full variable domain reads DAMVIQNPRYQVTQFGKPVTLSCSQTLNHNVMYWYQQKSSQAPKLLFHYYDKDFNNEADTPDNFQSRRPNTSFCFLDIRSPGLGDTAMYLCATSRDRERGHNYGYTFGSGTRLTVV.

The count of this clone is one. The chain is built from TRBV11-2 and TRBJ2-3; TRBD1 aligns across 12 bases. V dropped 5 bases and J dropped 5; count of bases not matched to a gene: 8. This CDR3 has 16 residues. Germline loops: CDR1 SGHAT, CDR2 FQNNGV. The CDR3 DNA follows: TGTGCCAGCAGCGCCCGGGACAGGGGGCGCGGAGATACGCAGTATTTT. Amino acid sequence: CASSARDRGRGDTQYF.

The J gene is TRBJ1-5, the V gene TRBV28, with D tentatively TRBD1 (5 bases). Germline V lookup: CDR1 MDHEN, CDR2 SYDVKM. The ends were cut back, 2 bases at V and 5 bases at J, with 13 bases in the middle. The CDR3 extends over 15 amino acids. The CDR3 bases are TGTGCCAGCAGTTTAGGCGGGGCAGGGTATCAGCCCCAGCATTTT. This codes for CASSLGGAGYQPQHF.

The J gene is TRBJ1-6, the V gene TRBV27; D gene uncertain. The CDR3 loop spans 12 amino acids. Trimming removed 7 bases from V and 9 bases from J, with 10 bases in between. The germline V gene has CDR1 MNHEY and CDR2 SMNVEV (reference sequence). The CDR3 nucleotides are TGTGCCAGCATGTTGGTAGGTTCACCCCTCCACTTT. Residues: CASMLVGSPLHF.

V and J are TRBV19 and TRBJ2-3; D not resolved. The CDR3 length is 14 residues. Looked up from germline, CDR1 is LNHDA and CDR2 is SQIVND (reference sequence). Trimming took 3 bases from V and 4 from J, leaving 11 bases between them. Here the CDR3 DNA reads TGTGCCAGTAGTATCCTCCCCCTGGCAGATACGCAGTATTTT. As protein: CASSILPLADTQYF.

The V and J genes are TRBV6-1 and TRBJ2-1; possibly TRBD2 for D (7 bases). The CDR3 extends over 13 amino acids. CDR1 is MNHNS, CDR2 SASEGT, per germline. Between the trimmed V and J ends, which lost 1 base and 12 bases, there was a span of 13 bases. The CDR3 loop is CASSEEGGGTQFF. The CDR3 nucleotides are TGTGCCAGCAGTGAAGAAGGGGGGGGGACGCAGTTCTTC.

CDR3 residues: CSVGSVAGFLTDTQYF. The DNA for the CDR3 is TGCAGCGTTGGGTCGGTGGCAGGCTTCCTCACAGATACGCAGTATTTT. The V call is TRBV29-1, the J call TRBJ2-3; D is ambiguous. CDR1 is SQVTM, CDR2 ANQGSEA, per germline. Trimming removed 4 bases from V and 2 bases from J, with 19 bases in between. This CDR3 is 16 amino acids long.

The V gene is TRBV5-1, the J gene TRBJ2-7; unclear D gene. The CDR3 runs 12 residues. V was pared by 0 bases and J by 6 bases, with 7 bases between. The germline V gene encodes CDR1 SGHRS and CDR2 YFSETQ. The DNA for the CDR3 is TGCGCCAGCAGCTTGGGGGGTCGCGAGCAGTACTTC. Translated, it gives CASSLGGREQYF.

This chain links TRBV5-6 with TRBJ1-5; 7 bases fit TRBD1. Germline loops: CDR1 SGHDT, CDR2 YYEEEE. This CDR3 is built from 17 residues. After removal of 4 bases from V and 0 bases from J, the junction contained 10 bases not matched to a gene. The CDR3 is CASSQTRTGFSNQPQHF. CDR3 DNA sequence: TGTGCCAGCAGCCAAACTCGGACAGGCTTTAGCAATCAGCCCCAGCATTTT.

This clone was picked up a small number of times. The rearrangement links TRBV2 to TRBJ1-2, with 8 positions matching TRBD1. The V gene's germline CDR1 is SNHLY and CDR2 FYNNEI. V shed 5 bases, J shed 3 bases, and the junction held 5 bases outside the gene matches. CDR3 length: 14 residues. The CDR3: CASSQTGDDYGYTF. In DNA, the CDR3 is TGTGCCAGCAGTCAGACAGGGGATGACTATGGCTACACCTTC.

The V call is TRBV29-1, the J call TRBJ1-5; D unresolved. The V gene lost 4 bases and the J gene lost 1 base, with 11 bases spanning the gap. Germline V CDR1 and CDR2: SQVTM, ANQGSEA. CDR3 length: 14 amino acids. CDR3 sequence reads: CSVAFGGSNQPQHF. CDR3 nucleotide sequence: TGCAGCGTTGCCTTCGGAGGAAGCAATCAGCCCCAGCATTTT.

This clone has just a few counts. The J gene is TRBJ1-1, the V gene TRBV18; D is possibly TRBD1 (6 bases). This CDR3 contains 14 residues. With 2 bases removed from V and 4 bases from J, the gap between germline ends came to 11 bases. CDR1 and CDR2 from the germline V gene are KGHSH and LQKENI. This chain's CDR3 is CASSPTDSGTEAFF. The CDR3 DNA follows: TGTGCCAGCTCACCAACGGACAGCGGCACTGAAGCTTTCTTT.

V usage is TRBV5-1 and J usage is TRBJ1-3; D is unclear. V gave up 4 bases and J gave up 4 bases, with 6 bases separating them. Germline V lookup: CDR1 SGHRS, CDR2 YFSETQ. The CDR3 covers 12 residues. The CDR3 DNA sequence: TGCGCCAGCAGCAACCAAGGAAACACCATATATTTT. It codes for CASSNQGNTIYF.

This clone was found a few times. V gene TRBV2 combines with J gene TRBJ1-6; possibly TRBD1 for D (5 bases). V shed 6 bases and J shed 10 bases, with 13 bases lying between them. The germline V gene encodes CDR1 SNHLY and CDR2 FYNNEI. This CDR3 contains 13 residues. CDR3 DNA sequence: TGTGCCAGCAGCCGGGGGGTAGAATCACCCCTCCACTTT. Translation gives CASSRGVESPLHF.

The chain employs TRBV5-8 and TRBJ1-1; D ambiguous. The germline gives CDR1 SGHTS, CDR2 YDEGEE. CDR3 size: 14 residues. V gave up 0 bases and J gave up 5 bases, with 11 bases separating them. The CDR3 region is CASSLGGGFTEAFF. CDR3 DNA sequence: TGTGCCAGCAGCTTGGGGGGAGGGTTTACTGAAGCTTTCTTT.

The chain carries TRBV7-9 and TRBJ2-2, with D perhaps matching TRBD2 (6 bases). CDR3 length: 16 amino acids. Germline loops: CDR1 SEHNR, CDR2 FQNEAQ (reference sequence). Trimming shortened V by 2 bases and J by 2 bases, and 12 bases separated the two germline ends. This chain's CDR3 is CASSLSLAINTGELFF. CDR3 DNA: TGTGCCAGCAGCTTATCCCTAGCGATAAACACCGGGGAGCTGTTTTTT. The whole variable domain, remainder taken from reference TRBV7-9 and TRBJ2-2, is DTGVSQNPRHKITKRGQNVTFRCDPISEHNRLYWYRQTLGQGPEFLTYFQNEAQLEKSRLLSDRFSAERPKGSFSTLEIQRTEQGDSAMYLCASSLSLAINTGELFFGEGSRLTVL.

The chain uses TRBV15 and TRBJ1-6; TRBD1 might be the D (5 bases). With 0 bases removed from V and 9 bases from J, the gap between germline ends came to 24 bases. Germline CDR1 LNHNV, CDR2 YYDKDF (reference sequence). The CDR3 has 19 amino acids. The CDR3 loop reads CATSRDIGAATALSSPLHF. The CDR3, as DNA: TGTGCCACCAGCAGAGATATCGGGGCAGCCACAGCCCTTTCTTCACCCCTCCACTTT.

The chain employs TRBV5-6 and TRBJ1-1, with 12 bases lining up with TRBD1. The CDR3 spans 15 residues. V shed 3 bases, J shed 7 bases, and the junction held 7 bases outside the gene matches. Germline CDR1 is SGHDT and CDR2 is YYEEEE. DNA of the CDR3: TGTGCCAGCAGCTCGGGACAGGGGGCGGTCGTTGAAGCTTTCTTT. It yields the protein CASSSGQGAVVEAFF.

The rearrangement uses TRBV6-5 and TRBJ1-1, with a tentative D call TRBD1 (5 bases). V gave up 5 bases and J gave up 3 bases, with 10 bases separating them. This CDR3 spans 13 amino acids. Germline V gene sequence: CDR1 MNHEY, CDR2 SVGAGI. The CDR3 here is CASSDWGDTEAFF. The CDR3 DNA reads TGTGCCAGCAGTGACTGGGGGGACACTGAAGCTTTCTTT.

By frequency in the sample, this clone is medium-sized. The chain has TRBV6-4 and TRBJ1-1; 11 bases map to TRBD1. Germline trimming cut 5 bases from V and 4 bases from J; bases unmatched to any gene: 3. CDR1 is MRHNA, CDR2 SNTAGT, per germline. CDR3 size: 14 residues. CDR3 bases: TGTGCCAGCAGTCCCGGGACAGGGGGCACTGAAGCTTTCTTT. It is translated as CASSPGTGGTEAFF.

The J gene is TRBJ1-6, the V gene TRBV9; D is undetermined. Germline lookup yields CDR1 SGDLS and CDR2 YYNGEE. The CDR3 has 16 amino acids. V gave up 0 bases and J gave up 0 bases, with 7 bases separating them. In nucleotides, the CDR3 is TGTGCCAGCAGCGTAGGCCCTAGCTCCTATAATTCACCCCTCCACTTT. Its translation is CASSVGPSSYNSPLHF.

This clone occurred a few times. V and J are TRBV15 and TRBJ2-2; perhaps TRBD2 as D (6 bases). The V end was cut by 2 bases, the J end by 8 bases, with 12 bases between. Per germline, CDR1 LNHNV and CDR2 YYDKDF (reference sequence). The CDR3 is 14 amino acids. The CDR3 DNA sequence: TGTGCCACCAGCAGAACCGCCCGGGGGGGGGAGCTGTTTTTT. It codes for CATSRTARGGELFF.

CDR3 in DNA: TGTGCCAGTAGCCCGGGGACTAGCTACAATGAGCAGTTCTTC. It codes for CASSPGTSYNEQFF. The V gene is TRBV19, the J gene TRBJ2-1, with TRBD2 matching over 8 bases. Trimming at V came to 6 bases and at J to 3 bases, leaving 4 bases not matched to a gene. The V gene's germline CDR1 is LNHDA and CDR2 SQIVND (reference sequence). CDR3 length equals 14 residues.

This clone has a handful of counts. This chain connects TRBV25-1 to TRBJ1-2; TRBD1 aligns across 7 bases. After removal of 6 bases from V and 7 bases from J, the junction contained 11 bases not matched to a gene. The germline V gene has CDR1 MGHDK and CDR2 SYGVNS. The CDR3 contains 14 residues. Here the CDR3 DNA reads TGTGCCAGCAGGGGACCGGGACAGTCTGTTGGCTACACCTTC. Translated, it gives CASRGPGQSVGYTF.

The rearrangement joins TRBV19 to TRBJ2-5; 13 nucleotides match TRBD2. The tail of the sequence fits TRBJ2-7 better, so the J call may be wrong. The germline gives CDR1 LNHDA, CDR2 SQIVND (reference sequence). The CDR3 runs 15 residues. CDR3 amino acids: CASSTGTSGAYEQYF. The CDR3 DNA reads as TGTGCCAGTAGTACCGGGACTAGCGGGGCCTACGAGCAGTACTTC.

The rearrangement uses TRBV7-2 and TRBJ2-1; D is unresolved. CDR3 size: 12 residues. V lost 4 bases to trimming and J lost 8 bases, with 9 bases between them. Germline V CDR1 and CDR2: SGHTA, FQGNSA. This CDR3 is CASSSLVDEQFF. CDR3 nucleotides: TGTGCCAGCAGCTCCCTAGTTGATGAGCAGTTCTTC.

The V gene is TRBV9, the J gene TRBJ1-2, with D possibly matching TRBD1 (6 bases). This CDR3 is built from 14 residues. CDR1 SGDLS and CDR2 YYNGEE come from the germline V gene. V shed 2 bases and J shed 7 bases, with 15 bases lying between them. CDR3 DNA: TGTGCCAGCAGCGTTCCGGGACAAATAGGTGGCTACACCTTC. This encodes CASSVPGQIGGYTF.

This clone has more than one count but fewer than ten. The chain combines TRBV10-3 with TRBJ1-1, with unresolved D. The CDR3 loop spans 15 amino acids. Germline V gene data show CDR1 as ENHRY and CDR2 as SYGVKD. Trimming took 0 bases from V and 0 from J, leaving 8 bases between them. CDR3 residues: CAISESEDLNTEAFF. DNA of the CDR3: TGTGCCATCAGTGAGTCCGAGGACTTGAACACTGAAGCTTTCTTT.